This TCR beta chain was retrieved from a study of blood T cells in healthy people across ages. Points from the study as a whole: Strong correlation was found linking TCR beta diversity to naive T cell percentage.

On this clonotype itself: What it binds is not known.

Using a J-beta primer mix together with a sample-barcoded 5' primer, a second PCR was run for about 6 to 12 cycles. TCRdb recomputed calls from the 5' RACE reads with MiXCR, one row per CDR3 protein. This sample has 1.2 million to 1.5 million distinct CDR3 sequences, with about 43% found just once. The ends were cut back, 4 bases at V and 3 bases at J, with 10 bases in the middle. This CDR3 region has 14 residues. Sequenced input: blood. The TCR was taken from a woman aged 18-29 years in good health. The V and J genes are TRBV12-3 or TRBV12-4 and TRBJ1-3; D not resolved. The CDR3 DNA sequence: TGTGCCAGCAGTTCAATTCGCTTTGGAAACACCATATATTTT. Translated, it gives CASSSIRFGNTIYF.